Listed below are T cell receptor beta chains from one sample, sequenced in a study of shared T cell receptors in the human thymus. Sequencing was performed with immunoSEQ multiplex PCR; in TCRdb, only in-frame clones are kept and a portion is missing. The sample has just under 550,000 clones; around 78% are singletons. This same sample was also taken into another study, of human thymus T cells.

Sample: thymocytes. The origin of the receptors is a boy in the first two years of life with a congenital heart defect. Both conserved end residues are part of each CDR3. The order of the fields is D gene, V gene, J gene, clone size, CDR3 protein, CDR3 DNA. D genes are given only for firm matches. Clone size, where shown, is once, few, many, or a class for clones that have expanded.

TRBD2	TRBV9	TRBJ2-1	-	CASSVEVIAGGVNEQFF	TGTGCCAGCAGCGTAGAAGTAATAGCGGGAGGGGTAAATGAGCAGTTCTTC
TRBD2	TRBV30	TRBJ2-1	few	CAWSVGGRGGWDEQFF	TGTGCCTGGAGTGTGGGGGGGAGAGGAGGTTGGGATGAGCAGTTCTTC
-	TRBV5-5	TRBJ2-7	-	CASSLDRTGYSGSDEQYF	TGTGCCAGCAGCTTGGATAGGACAGGGTATAGCGGGAGTGACGAGCAGTACTTC
TRBD1	TRBV19	TRBJ1-1	few	CASSIGTGENTEAFF	TGTGCCAGTAGTATAGGAACAGGGGAGAACACTGAAGCTTTCTTT
-	TRBV5-1	TRBJ1-3	few	CASSLVSTDSSGNTIYF	TGCGCCAGCAGCTTGGTTTCGACGGACAGCTCTGGAAACACCATATATTTT
TRBD1	TRBV19	TRBJ1-5	few	CASSPQGASQPQHF	TGTGCCAGTAGTCCCCAGGGGGCTAGTCAGCCCCAGCATTTT
TRBD1	TRBV11-2	TRBJ2-7	once	CASSNRDRGSYEQYF	TGTGCCAGCAGCAACCGGGACAGGGGATCCTACGAGCAGTACTTC
TRBD1	TRBV5-1	TRBJ1-2	-	CASSLSTGGGGYTF	TGCGCCAGCAGCTTGTCCACAGGGGGCGGTGGCTACACCTTC
TRBD2	TRBV25-1	TRBJ2-5	-	CASYGRLGETQYF	TGTGCCAGCTACGGGAGGCTCGGAGAGACCCAGTACTTC
TRBD2	TRBV4-3	TRBJ2-1	-	CASSQGKRGLADNEQFF	TGCGCCAGCAGCCAAGGAAAGAGGGGACTAGCGGACAATGAGCAGTTCTTC
TRBD2	TRBV4-3	TRBJ2-7	-	CASSQDLSGSDSYEQYF	TGCGCCAGCAGCCAAGACCTTAGCGGGAGCGACTCCTACGAGCAGTACTTC
TRBD2	TRBV5-1	TRBJ2-1	-	CASSLDGSGRIYNEQFF	TGCGCCAGCAGCTTGGATGGTAGCGGGAGGATCTACAATGAGCAGTTCTTC
-	TRBV11-3	TRBJ2-3	-	CASSLKLATDTQYF	TGTGCCAGCAGCTTAAAGTTGGCAACAGATACGCAGTATTTT
TRBD2	TRBV5-1	TRBJ2-3	-	CASSLGLAGVADTQYF	TGCGCCAGCAGCTTGGGGCTAGCGGGAGTAGCAGATACGCAGTATTTT
TRBD2	TRBV4-2	TRBJ2-1	-	CASSKGTSGRNEQFF	TGTGCCAGCAGCAAGGGGACTAGCGGGAGAAATGAGCAGTTCTTC
TRBD1	TRBV7-2	TRBJ1-1	-	CASSLLPEQGANTEAFF	TGTGCCAGCAGCCTACTACCGGAACAGGGGGCAAACACTGAAGCTTTCTTT
-	TRBV10-1	TRBJ1-4	-	CASSDDPHSPGHEKLFF	TGCGCCAGCAGTGATGATCCTCACAGTCCAGGTCATGAAAAACTGTTTTTT
-	TRBV2	TRBJ2-5	-	CASGTWYQETQYF	TGTGCCAGCGGGACTTGGTACCAAGAGACCCAGTACTTC
TRBD2	TRBV27	TRBJ2-7	-	CASRETSGIYEQYF	TGTGCCAGCAGGGAGACTAGCGGGATTTACGAGCAGTACTTC
TRBD2	TRBV5-6	TRBJ2-7	-	CASSPDTGGSPAMGEQYF	TGTGCCAGCAGCCCGGATACCGGCGGGAGCCCCGCAATGGGAGAGCAGTACTTC
-	TRBV28	TRBJ1-1	-	CASKGGDTEAFF	TGTGCCAGCAAAGGGGGGGACACTGAAGCTTTCTTT
TRBD2	TRBV4-3	TRBJ2-5	-	CASSQGGLAGVPQETQYF	TGCGCCAGCAGCCAAGGGGGATTAGCGGGGGTACCTCAAGAGACCCAGTACTTC
-	TRBV7-9	TRBJ2-3	-	CASRGTDTQYF	TGTGCCAGTAGGGGAACAGATACGCAGTATTTT
TRBD2	TRBV11-3	TRBJ2-5	-	CASRPAGGTSGRPETQYF	TGTGCCAGCAGGCCCGCGGGAGGGACTAGCGGGAGGCCGGAGACCCAGTACTTC